The 31 T cell receptor beta chains presented below share a single source sample, sequenced in a study of blood T cell repertoires in COVID-19. Here immunoSEQ multiplex PCR was the method, and the copy in TCRdb shows in-frame clones only, minus some. The table shows about 270,000 clones, with more than 65% occurring only once. The sample consisted of peripheral blood. These receptors came from a woman aged 18 to 35 with acute or convalescent COVID-19.

This chain connects TRBV18 to TRBJ2-2; D is perhaps TRBD2 (5 bases). The CDR3 contains 13 residues. CDR1 KGHSH and CDR2 LQKENI come from the germline V gene. V gave up 4 bases and J gave up 4 bases, with 7 bases separating them. The CDR3 is CASSREITGELFF. The DNA for the CDR3 is TGTGCCAGCTCACGGGAGATCACCGGGGAGCTGTTTTTT.

This clone was counted a few times. This chain connects TRBV4-3 to TRBJ1-1; D uncertain. The CDR3 extends over 14 amino acids. In germline, CDR1 is LGHNA, CDR2 YSLEER. Trimming cost V 2 bases and J 1 base, with 8 bases left between them. In DNA, the CDR3 is TGCGCCAGCAGCCAATTACAGAGGAACACTGAAGCTTTCTTT. It is translated as CASSQLQRNTEAFF.

The chain has TRBV29-1 and TRBJ2-1; tentatively, D is TRBD1 (5 bases). The CDR3 sequence is 14 residues long. Germline V gene data show CDR1 as SQVTM and CDR2 as ANQGSEA. This chain's CDR3 is CSILVGVPFDEQFF. DNA of the CDR3: TGCAGTATATTAGTAGGGGTCCCTTTCGATGAGCAGTTCTTC.

The V gene is TRBV27, the J gene TRBJ1-6; 7 bases fit TRBD1. With V trimmed by 3 bases and J by 10 bases, 15 bases remained unmatched. Germline V lookup: CDR1 MNHEY, CDR2 SMNVEV (reference sequence). The CDR3 loop spans 17 amino acids. In DNA form, the CDR3 reads TGTGCCAGCAGTTTCATTCCATACAGGGGCAGGGAGTCACCCCTCCACTTT. Residues: CASSFIPYRGRESPLHF.

The chain recombines TRBV4-3 with TRBJ2-3, with 11 positions matching TRBD2. V dropped 4 bases and J dropped 5; count of bases not matched to a gene: 8. Germline lookup yields CDR1 LGHNA and CDR2 YSLEER. This CDR3 contains 16 residues. CDR3 region: CASSPAIGLAGDTQYF. CDR3 nucleotides: TGCGCCAGCAGCCCAGCCATAGGACTAGCGGGAGATACGCAGTATTTT.

This chain connects TRBV7-2 to TRBJ2-5; TRBD1 matches at 11 bases. CDR1 is SGHTA and CDR2 is FQGNSA in the germline V gene. CDR3 length: 15 residues. V dropped 3 bases and J dropped 5; count of bases not matched to a gene: 5. The CDR3 sequence is CASSFGQGASETQYF. The CDR3 DNA follows: TGTGCCAGCAGCTTCGGACAGGGGGCGTCTGAGACCCAGTACTTC.

CDR3 protein: CATSRDNSGDEKLFF. CDR3 in DNA: TGTGCCACCAGCAGAGATAATTCAGGGGATGAAAAACTGTTTTTT. V usage is TRBV15 and J usage is TRBJ1-4; TRBD1 might be the D (6 bases). V was cut by 0 bases and J by 6 bases, with 11 bases left in between. This CDR3 comprises 15 residues. Germline V gene lookup returns CDR1 LNHNV and CDR2 YYDKDF (reference sequence). Filled out from reference TRBV15 and TRBJ1-4, the complete variable domain reads DAMVIQNPRYQVTQFGKPVTLSCSQTLNHNVMYWYQQKSSQAPKLLFHYYDKDFNNEADTPDNFQSRRPNTSFCFLDIRSPGLGDTAMYLCATSRDNSGDEKLFFGSGTQLSVL.

This clone was observed a single time. The rearrangement joins TRBV27 to TRBJ1-6, with TRBD1 as a possible D gene (5 bases). Per the germline V gene, CDR1 is MNHEY and CDR2 is SMNVEV (reference sequence). Trimming cost V 6 bases and J 6 bases, with 12 bases left between them. This CDR3 is built from 14 residues. The CDR3, as DNA: TGTGCCAGCAGCCGACAGAGTCCTAATTCACCCCTCCACTTT. It yields the protein CASSRQSPNSPLHF.

J is TRBJ2-3 and V is TRBV7-2; 9 positions agree with TRBD2. Trimming took 5 bases from V and 0 from J; bases not matched to a gene: 6. CDR3 length: 16 residues. Germline V lookup: CDR1 SGHTA, CDR2 FQGNSA. Here the CDR3 DNA reads TGTGCCAGCAGCAATAGCGGGAGAACTAGCACAGATACGCAGTATTTT. It codes for CASSNSGRTSTDTQYF.

This clone came up once. The chain is built from TRBV4-3 and TRBJ2-1, with 7 bases aligning to TRBD2. V lost 2 bases and J lost 0; bases outside the gene matches: 7. The CDR3 spans 17 residues. Germline loops: CDR1 LGHNA, CDR2 YSLEER. The CDR3 is CASSQIGLDGSYNEQFF. CDR3 sequence (DNA): TGCGCCAGCAGCCAAATTGGACTAGATGGCTCCTACAATGAGCAGTTCTTC.

The CDR3 region has the DNA TGCAGCGTTGTGGCGAGACTGCAGTTCTTC. Its protein product is CSVVARLQFF. The chain links TRBV29-1 to TRBJ2-1, with D unclear. This CDR3 has 10 amino acids. Trimming took 4 bases from V and 12 from J, leaving 10 bases between them. Germline-derived CDR1 and CDR2 are SQVTM and ANQGSEA.

The chain recombines TRBV3-1 (or the pseudogene TRBV3-2) with TRBJ2-7; no firm D call. CDR1 is LGHDT and CDR2 is YNNKEL in the germline V gene (reference sequence). The CDR3 covers 14 residues. Trimming took 2 bases from V and 2 from J, leaving 10 bases between them. This CDR3 reads CASSQLDRTYEQYF. The DNA of the CDR3 is TGTGCCAGCAGCCAACTAGATCGGACCTACGAGCAGTACTTC.

This chain joins TRBV7-2 and TRBJ2-1, with TRBD2 matching over 12 bases. CDR3 length: 17 residues. The germline CDR1 and CDR2 sequences are SGHTA and FQGNSA. V shed 5 bases and J 1 base; nucleotides not matched to a gene: 6. CDR3 region: CASSPSGLAGSYNEQFF. In DNA form, the CDR3 reads TGTGCCAGCAGCCCGTCGGGACTAGCGGGTTCCTACAATGAGCAGTTCTTC.

This clone was detected only once. The chain employs TRBV10-3 and TRBJ2-1; no firm D call. The germline CDR1 and CDR2 sequences are ENHRY and SYGVKD. Trimming shortened V by 3 bases and J by 9 bases, and 6 bases separated the two germline ends. This CDR3 has 11 amino acids. CDR3 DNA sequence: TGTGCCATCAGTGAAAACGGTGAGCAGTTCTTC. This gives the protein CAISENGEQFF.

This clone is a singleton in its sample. This chain links TRBV4-3 with TRBJ1-4, with TRBD1 matching 8 bases. V gave up 4 bases and J gave up 3 bases; unmatched junction bases: 10. This CDR3 has 17 residues. Germline V CDR1 and CDR2: LGHNA, YSLEER. The CDR3 nucleotides are TGCGCCAGCAGCCCACAGGGGGTTCCGTCGGCTAATGAAAAACTGTTTTTT. It is translated as CASSPQGVPSANEKLFF.

This chain joins TRBV6-1 and TRBJ2-1; D is possibly TRBD1 (5 bases). In germline, CDR1 is MNHNS, CDR2 SASEGT. Trimming took 3 bases from V and 4 from J, leaving 22 bases between them. The CDR3 sequence is 18 residues long. The CDR3: CASSDPDKIRVAYNEQFF. In nucleotides, the CDR3 is TGTGCCAGCAGTGACCCGGATAAAATCAGGGTGGCGTACAATGAGCAGTTCTTC.

This chain links TRBV19 with TRBJ2-3; D is uncertain. The CDR3 consists of 14 residues. The germline V gene has CDR1 LNHDA and CDR2 SQIVND (reference sequence). V was trimmed by 3 bases and J by 2 bases, leaving 9 bases between them. CDR3 nucleotides: TGTGCCAGTAGTATTTACGGTTCCACAGATACGCAGTATTTT. Protein: CASSIYGSTDTQYF.

This chain connects TRBV6-5 to TRBJ2-4, with unresolved D. Germline V gene data show CDR1 as MNHEY and CDR2 as SVGAGI. This CDR3 has 15 amino acids. V lost 6 bases and J 0 bases, leaving 12 bases between the germline ends. CDR3 loop: CASRKDTLAKNIQYF. The CDR3, as DNA: TGTGCCAGCAGGAAAGACACCCTAGCCAAAAACATTCAGTACTTC.

This chain connects TRBV30 to TRBJ2-3, with TRBD1 identical over 7 bases. V shed 2 bases, J shed 12 bases, and the junction held 8 bases outside the gene matches. Germline V gives CDR1 GTSNPN, CDR2 SVGIG (reference sequence). This CDR3 is built from 12 residues. Here the CDR3 reads CAWSQPGQTQYF. Written as DNA, the CDR3 is TGTGCCTGGAGTCAACCGGGACAGACACAGTATTTT.

The rearrangement links TRBV10-2 to TRBJ2-7; D is perhaps TRBD1 (5 bases). The CDR3 has 12 amino acids. V was clipped by 5 bases and J by 2 bases, with 7 bases between them. The germline V gene has CDR1 WSHSY and CDR2 SAAADI. CDR3 region: CASSRQTYEQYF. CDR3 coding DNA: TGCGCCAGCAGTCGACAGACCTACGAGCAGTACTTC.

V and J are TRBV12-3 or TRBV12-4 and TRBJ1-1, with 7 bases aligning to TRBD1. The CDR3 spans 13 residues. V was pared by 3 bases and J by 7 bases, with 5 bases of the junction left unmatched. CDR3 nucleotides: TGTGCCAGCAGTTTTATGACAGGGTTTGAAGCTTTCTTT. This sequence encodes CASSFMTGFEAFF.

The chain uses TRBV7-8 and TRBJ2-7; TRBD1 aligns across 7 bases. The V and J ends lost 0 bases and 1 base, in that order; junction bases with no gene match: 6. The germline CDR1 and CDR2 sequences are SGHVS and FQNEAQ. The CDR3 consists of 16 residues. DNA for the CDR3: TGTGCCAGCAGCTTAGCGGTTCTACAGGGGTCCTACGAGCAGTACTTC. Translation gives CASSLAVLQGSYEQYF. Full variable domain (remainder filled in from reference TRBV7-8 and TRBJ2-7): GAGVSQSPRYKVAKRGQDVALRCDPISGHVSLFWYQQALGQGPEFLTYFQNEAQLDKSGLPSDRFFAERPEGSVSTLKIQRTQQEDSAVYLCASSLAVLQGSYEQYFGPGTRLTVT.

V gene TRBV7-2 combines with J gene TRBJ2-7; TRBD2 matches at 12 bases. The CDR3 is made up of 17 amino acids. J lost 5 bases, V lost 5 bases, and 13 bases had no gene match. The V gene's germline CDR1 is SGHTA and CDR2 FQGNSA. The CDR3 DNA is TGTGCCAGCAGCGCCCCCGAGACTAGCGGGAGTGTGGACGAGCAGTACTTC. Translated, it gives CASSAPETSGSVDEQYF.

The chain joins TRBV19 to TRBJ1-5, with 7 positions matching TRBD1. Germline CDR1 LNHDA, CDR2 SQIVND (reference sequence). V trimming: 5 bases; J trimming: 3 bases; junction bases outside the gene matches: 10. The CDR3 has 16 amino acids. This CDR3 reads CASSPPQGSLNQPQHF. DNA for the CDR3: TGTGCCAGTAGTCCCCCACAGGGGTCCCTCAATCAGCCCCAGCATTTT.

To note about this clone: The same CDR3 arises from other DNA sequences in this sample as well. J is TRBJ1-1 and V is TRBV2; tentatively, D is TRBD1 (5 bases). The CDR3 has 13 amino acids. The germline gives CDR1 SNHLY, CDR2 FYNNEI. Trimming cost V 4 bases and J 1 base, with 7 bases left between them. Here the CDR3 reads CASSAQGNTEAFF. The CDR3 region has the DNA TGTGCCAGCAGTGCTCAGGGGAACACTGAAGCTTTCTTT.

DNA of the CDR3: TGTGCCAGCAGCCAAGACGTGACATACACTGAAGCTTTCTTT. Its protein is CASSQDVTYTEAFF. The V gene is TRBV3-1 (or the pseudogene TRBV3-2), the J gene TRBJ1-1, with no clear D. Trimming took off 0 bases at V and 3 bases at J, with 8 bases between the two ends. This CDR3 is built from 14 residues. CDR1 and CDR2 from the germline V gene are LGHDT and YNNKEL (reference sequence).

The chain links TRBV7-2 to TRBJ1-1; TRBD1 might be the D (6 bases). The V end was cut by 5 bases, the J end by 4 bases, with 17 bases between. The germline V gene has CDR1 SGHTA and CDR2 FQGNSA. The length of the CDR3 is 15 residues. This CDR3 is CASSLQQVGGTEAFF. CDR3 coding DNA: TGTGCCAGCAGCCTTCAACAGGTAGGGGGCACTGAAGCTTTCTTT. The complete variable domain, with remaining parts taken from reference TRBV7-2 and TRBJ1-1, reads GAGVSQSPSNKVTEKGKDVELRCDPISGHTALYWYRQSLGQGLEFLIYFQGNSAPDKSGLPSDRFSAERTGGSVSTLTIQRTQQEDSAVYLCASSLQQVGGTEAFFGQGTRLTVV.

This chain uses TRBV5-4 with TRBJ2-1; 11 nucleotides match TRBD1. The CDR3 is made up of 13 amino acids. Germline V gives CDR1 SGHNT, CDR2 YYREEE (reference sequence). Trimming removed 10 bases from V and 4 bases from J; junction bases left unmatched: 4. The CDR3 nucleotides read TGTGCCGGGACAGGGGGATTGTACAATGAGCAGTTCTTC. This codes for CAGTGGLYNEQFF.

V is TRBV4-3 and J is TRBJ2-4; perhaps TRBD1 as D (6 bases). Germline CDR1 reads LGHNA; CDR2 reads YSLEER. This CDR3 has 15 residues. The V and J ends lost 3 bases and 6 bases respectively, with 15 bases between them. CDR3 residues: CASSQTGDGGNIQYF. Here the CDR3 DNA reads TGCGCCAGCAGCCAGACAGGAGATGGGGGAAACATTCAGTACTTC.

The rearrangement links TRBV19 to TRBJ2-1; TRBD2 agrees at 9 bases. V trimming: 3 bases; J trimming: 2 bases; junction bases outside the gene matches: 2. CDR3 length equals 15 residues. Germline loops: CDR1 LNHDA, CDR2 SQIVND (reference sequence). The CDR3 coding sequence is TGTGCCAGTAGTATTAGCGGGAGCGCCTACAATGAGCAGTTCTTC. Translation gives CASSISGSAYNEQFF.

J is TRBJ2-1 and V is TRBV6-2 or TRBV6-3; 7 positions match TRBD2. Trimming took 0 bases from V and 10 from J; bases not matched to a gene: 3. The CDR3 runs 13 residues. Germline assignment: CDR1 MNHEY and CDR2 SVGEGT. The CDR3 reads CASSYSNGGEQFF. The CDR3 DNA is TGTGCCAGCAGTTACTCGAACGGGGGGGAGCAGTTCTTC.